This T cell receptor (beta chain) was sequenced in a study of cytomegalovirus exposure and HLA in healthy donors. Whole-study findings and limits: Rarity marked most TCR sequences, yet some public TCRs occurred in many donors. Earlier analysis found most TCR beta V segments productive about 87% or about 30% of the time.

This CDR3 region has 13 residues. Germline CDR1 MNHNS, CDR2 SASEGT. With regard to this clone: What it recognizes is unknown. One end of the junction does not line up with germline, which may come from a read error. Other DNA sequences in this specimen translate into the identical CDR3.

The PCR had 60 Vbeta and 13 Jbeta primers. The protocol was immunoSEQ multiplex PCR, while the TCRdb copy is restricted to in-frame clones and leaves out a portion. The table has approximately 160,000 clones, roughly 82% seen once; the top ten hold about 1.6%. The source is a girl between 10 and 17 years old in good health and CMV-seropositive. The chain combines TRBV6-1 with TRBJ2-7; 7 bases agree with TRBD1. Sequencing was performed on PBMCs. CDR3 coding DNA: TGCGCCAGCAGCGCCGGGACAGCCTACGAGCAGTACTTC. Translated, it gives CASSAGTAYEQYF.